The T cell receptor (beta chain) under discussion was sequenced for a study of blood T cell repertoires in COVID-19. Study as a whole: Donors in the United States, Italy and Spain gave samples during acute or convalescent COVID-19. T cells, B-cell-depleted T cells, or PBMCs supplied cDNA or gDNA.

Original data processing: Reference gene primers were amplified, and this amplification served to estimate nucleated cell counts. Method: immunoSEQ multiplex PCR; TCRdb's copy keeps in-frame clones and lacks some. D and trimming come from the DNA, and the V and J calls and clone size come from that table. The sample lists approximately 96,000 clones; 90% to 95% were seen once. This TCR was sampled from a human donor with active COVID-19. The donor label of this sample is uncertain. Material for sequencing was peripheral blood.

The CDR3 DNA is TGTGCCAGCAGTTTATCGCCAGGACAGGGTCTTTCCTACGAGCAGTACTTC. As protein: CASSLSPGQGLSYEQYF. This chain connects TRBV27 to TRBJ2-7; 8 bases are shared with TRBD1. The junction had 8 bases not matched to a gene; V was cut back by 0 bases and J by 1 base. The CDR3 loop spans 17 amino acids. Germline CDR1 reads MNHEY; CDR2 reads SMNVEV (reference sequence).